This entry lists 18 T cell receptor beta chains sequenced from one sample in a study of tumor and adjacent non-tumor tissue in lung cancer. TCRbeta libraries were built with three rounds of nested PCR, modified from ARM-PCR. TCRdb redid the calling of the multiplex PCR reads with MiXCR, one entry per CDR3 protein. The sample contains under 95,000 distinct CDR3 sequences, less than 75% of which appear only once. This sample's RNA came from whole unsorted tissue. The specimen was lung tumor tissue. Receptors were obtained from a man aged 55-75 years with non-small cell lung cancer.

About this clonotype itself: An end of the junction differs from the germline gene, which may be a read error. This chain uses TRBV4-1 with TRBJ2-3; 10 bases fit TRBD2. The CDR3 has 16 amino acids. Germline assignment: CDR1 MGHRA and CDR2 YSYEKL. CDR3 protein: CSSSLARAGGTDTRYF. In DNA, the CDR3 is TGCTCCAGCAGCCTCGCCAGAGCGGGAGGGACAGATACGCGGTATTTT.

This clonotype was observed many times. The CDR3 DNA reads TGTGCCAGCAGTTTCGAGCGGGAGTACTCCTACAATGAGCAGTTCTTC. It translates to CASSFEREYSYNEQFF. The rearrangement links TRBV6-2 or TRBV6-3 to TRBJ2-1, with TRBD2 matching 8 bases. The CDR3 loop spans 16 amino acids. CDR1 and CDR2 (germline): MNHEY, SVGEGT. Trimming removed 4 bases from V and 0 bases from J; junction bases left unmatched: 5.

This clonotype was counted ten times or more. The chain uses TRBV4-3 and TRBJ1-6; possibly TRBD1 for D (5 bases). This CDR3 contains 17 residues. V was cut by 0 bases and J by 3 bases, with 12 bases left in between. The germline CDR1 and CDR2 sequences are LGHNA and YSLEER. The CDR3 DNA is TGCGCCAGCAGCCAAGACGCCCCGGGGGGCTATAATTCACCCCTCCACTTT. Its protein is CASSQDAPGGYNSPLHF.

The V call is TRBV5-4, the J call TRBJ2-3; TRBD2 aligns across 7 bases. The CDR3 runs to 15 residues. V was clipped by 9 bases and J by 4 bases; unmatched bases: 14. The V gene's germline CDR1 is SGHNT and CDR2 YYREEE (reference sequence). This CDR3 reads CANMPGGRSPDTQYF. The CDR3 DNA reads TGTGCCAACATGCCCGGGGGGAGAAGCCCAGATACGCAGTATTTT.

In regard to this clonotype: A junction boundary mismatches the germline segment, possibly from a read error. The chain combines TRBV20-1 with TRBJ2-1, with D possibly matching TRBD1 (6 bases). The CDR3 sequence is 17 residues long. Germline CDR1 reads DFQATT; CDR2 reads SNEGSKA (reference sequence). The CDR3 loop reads CSARMVEGVVGYNEQFF. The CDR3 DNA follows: TGCAGTGCTAGAATGGTAGAGGGGGTGGTGGGCTACAATGAGCAGTTCTTT.

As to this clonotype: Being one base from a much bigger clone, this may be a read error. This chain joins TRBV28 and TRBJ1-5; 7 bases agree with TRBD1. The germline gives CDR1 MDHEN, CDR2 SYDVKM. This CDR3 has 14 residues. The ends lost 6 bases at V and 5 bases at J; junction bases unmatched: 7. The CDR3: CASSPGQPHQPQHF. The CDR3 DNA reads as TGTGCCAGCAGCCCGGGACAGCCGCATCAGCCCCAGCATTTT.

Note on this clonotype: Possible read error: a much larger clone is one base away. The CDR3 DNA follows: TGTGCCAGCAGCGTAGAGGGGACGGTAGAGGGAGTGGAAGAGCAGTTCTTC. Its translation is CASSVEGTVEGVEEQFF. V and J are TRBV9 and TRBJ2-1, with D tentatively TRBD1 or TRBD2 (5 bases each). The CDR3 spans 17 residues. Looked up from germline, CDR1 is SGDLS and CDR2 is YYNGEE. V was clipped by 0 bases and J by 10 bases, with 23 bases between them.

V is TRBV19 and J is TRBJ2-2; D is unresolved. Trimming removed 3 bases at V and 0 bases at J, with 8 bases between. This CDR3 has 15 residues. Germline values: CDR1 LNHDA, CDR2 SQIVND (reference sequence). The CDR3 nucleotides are TGTGCCAGTAGTATGGTCAGCGCGAACACCGGGGAGCTGTTTTTT. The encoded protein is CASSMVSANTGELFF.

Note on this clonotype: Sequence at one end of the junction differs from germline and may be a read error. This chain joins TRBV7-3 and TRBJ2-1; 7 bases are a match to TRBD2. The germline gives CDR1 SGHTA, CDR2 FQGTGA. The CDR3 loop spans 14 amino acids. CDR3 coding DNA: TGTGCCATCAGCTTAAACGCGGGAGTCGGTGAGCAGTTCTTC. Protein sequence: CAISLNAGVGEQFF.

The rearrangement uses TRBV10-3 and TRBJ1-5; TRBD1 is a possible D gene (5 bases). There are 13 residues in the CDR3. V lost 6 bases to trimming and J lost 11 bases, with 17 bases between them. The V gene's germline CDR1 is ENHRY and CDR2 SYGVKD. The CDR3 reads CAISGTFNKTQHF. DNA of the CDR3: TGTGCCATCAGCGGGACCTTTAATAAGACCCAGCATTTT.

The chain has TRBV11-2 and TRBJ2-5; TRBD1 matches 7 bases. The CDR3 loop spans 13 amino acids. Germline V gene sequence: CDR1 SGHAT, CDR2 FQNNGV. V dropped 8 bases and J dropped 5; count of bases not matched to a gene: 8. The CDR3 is CASSTGIFETQYF. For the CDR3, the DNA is TGTGCCAGCTCGACAGGGATCTTCGAGACCCAGTACTTC.

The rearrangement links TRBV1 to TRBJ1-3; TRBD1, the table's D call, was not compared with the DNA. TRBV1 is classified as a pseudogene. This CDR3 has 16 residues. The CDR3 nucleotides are TGCACCAATCAAAGACAGAAACTTTACTCTGGAAACACCATATATTTT. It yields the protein CTNQRQKLYSGNTIYF.

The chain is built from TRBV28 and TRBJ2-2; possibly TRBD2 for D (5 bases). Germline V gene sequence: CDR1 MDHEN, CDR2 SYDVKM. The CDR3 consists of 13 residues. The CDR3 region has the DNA TGTACCACCCCATCGGGAAGCACCGGGGAGCTGTTTTTT. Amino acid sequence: CTTPSGSTGELFF.

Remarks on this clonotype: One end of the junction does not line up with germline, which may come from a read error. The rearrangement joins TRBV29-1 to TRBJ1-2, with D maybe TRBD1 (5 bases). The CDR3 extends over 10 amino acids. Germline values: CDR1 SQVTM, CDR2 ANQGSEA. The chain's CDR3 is CSADRDGYIF. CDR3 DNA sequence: TGCAGCGCAGACCGGGACGGCTACATCTTC.

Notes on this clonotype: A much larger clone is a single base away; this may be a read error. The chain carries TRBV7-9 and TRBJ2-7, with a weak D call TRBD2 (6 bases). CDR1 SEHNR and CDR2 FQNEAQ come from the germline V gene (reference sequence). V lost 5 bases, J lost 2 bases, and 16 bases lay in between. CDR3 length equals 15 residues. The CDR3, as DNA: TGTGCCAGCAGCCCCCGTCCGACTAGTCCCTACGAGCAGTACTTC. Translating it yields CASSPRPTSPYEQYF.

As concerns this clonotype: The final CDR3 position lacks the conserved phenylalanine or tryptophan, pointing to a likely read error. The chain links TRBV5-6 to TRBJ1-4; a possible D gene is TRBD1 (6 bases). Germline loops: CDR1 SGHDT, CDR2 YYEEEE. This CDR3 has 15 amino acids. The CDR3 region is CVSSPSQGMDEKLFL. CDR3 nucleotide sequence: TGTGTCAGCAGCCCCTCCCAGGGGATGGATGAAAAACTGTTTTTA.

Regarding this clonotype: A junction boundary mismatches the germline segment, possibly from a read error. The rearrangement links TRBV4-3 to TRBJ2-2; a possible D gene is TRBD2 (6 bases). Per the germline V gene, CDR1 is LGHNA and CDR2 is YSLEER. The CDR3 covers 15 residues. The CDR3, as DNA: TGCGCCAGCAGCCAAGCGGGAGTCGGCGCCGGGGAGCTGCTTTTT. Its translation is CASSQAGVGAGELLF.

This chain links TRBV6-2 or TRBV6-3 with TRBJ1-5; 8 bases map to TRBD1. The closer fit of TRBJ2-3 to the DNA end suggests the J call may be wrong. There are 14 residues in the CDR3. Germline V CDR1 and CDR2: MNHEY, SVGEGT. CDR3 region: CASSRQGNNQPQYF. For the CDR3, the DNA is TGTGCCAGCAGCAGACAGGGGAACAATCAACCCCAGTATTTT.